The T cell receptor (beta chain) under discussion was sequenced for a study of CD4 T cells in relation to SARS-CoV-2 and coronaviruses. About the research overall: Patient ages ranged from roughly 20 to 72, median 38.

Naive and memory CD4+ T cell DNA was deep-sequenced without culture. Sequencing was performed with immunoSEQ multiplex PCR; in TCRdb, only in-frame clones are kept and a portion is missing. The sample has about 37,000 clones, 80% to 90% seen once. CDR1 is KGHSH and CDR2 is LQKENI in the germline V gene. Deletions cut 10 bases from V and 9 bases from J, with 19 bases between. CDR3 length: 14 amino acids. The rearrangement uses TRBV18 and TRBJ1-6; possibly TRBD1 for D (6 bases). This clonotype was obtained from an adult with COVID-19. Sequenced: memory CD4+ T cells from PBMCs. The DNA for the CDR3 is TGTGCCAACCAACAGGGTCGGGTTAGTTCACCCCTCCACTTT. It specifies CANQQGRVSSPLHF.